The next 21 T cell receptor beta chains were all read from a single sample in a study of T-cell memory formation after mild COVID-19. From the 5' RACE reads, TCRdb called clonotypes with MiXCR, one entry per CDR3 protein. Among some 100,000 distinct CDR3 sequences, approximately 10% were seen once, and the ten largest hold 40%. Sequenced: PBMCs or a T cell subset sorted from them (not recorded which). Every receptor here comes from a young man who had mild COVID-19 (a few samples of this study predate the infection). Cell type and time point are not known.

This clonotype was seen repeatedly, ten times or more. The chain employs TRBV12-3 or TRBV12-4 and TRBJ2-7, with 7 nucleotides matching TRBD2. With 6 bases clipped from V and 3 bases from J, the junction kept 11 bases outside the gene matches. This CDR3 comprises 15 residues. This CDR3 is CASSPAFGEGYEQYF. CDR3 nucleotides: TGTGCCAGCAGCCCGGCTTTTGGGGAGGGCTACGAGCAGTACTTC.

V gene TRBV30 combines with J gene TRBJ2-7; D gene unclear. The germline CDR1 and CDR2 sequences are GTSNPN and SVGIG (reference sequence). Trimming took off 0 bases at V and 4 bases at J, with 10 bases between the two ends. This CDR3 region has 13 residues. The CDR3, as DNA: TGTGCCTGGAGTGTAGAGGTGCGGTACGAGCAGTACTTC. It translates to CAWSVEVRYEQYF. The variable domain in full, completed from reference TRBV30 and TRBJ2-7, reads SQTIHQWPATLVQPVGSPLSLECTVEGTSNPNLYWYRQAAGRGLQLLFYSVGIGQISSEVPQNLSASRPQDRQFILSSKKLLLSDSGFYLCAWSVEVRYEQYFGPGTRLTVT.

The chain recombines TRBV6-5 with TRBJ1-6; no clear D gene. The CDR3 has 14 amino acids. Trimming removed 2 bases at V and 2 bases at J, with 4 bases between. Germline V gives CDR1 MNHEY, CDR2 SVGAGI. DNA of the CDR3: TGTGCCAGCAGTTACCGGCCCTATAATTCACCCCTCCACTTT. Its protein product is CASSYRPYNSPLHF.

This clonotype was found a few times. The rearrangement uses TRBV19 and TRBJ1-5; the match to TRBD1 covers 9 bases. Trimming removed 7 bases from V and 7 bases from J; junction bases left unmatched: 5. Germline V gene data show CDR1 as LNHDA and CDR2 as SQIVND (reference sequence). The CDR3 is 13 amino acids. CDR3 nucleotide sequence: TGTGCCAGTACGGACAGGGGAAGGCAGCCCCAGCATTTT. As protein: CASTDRGRQPQHF.

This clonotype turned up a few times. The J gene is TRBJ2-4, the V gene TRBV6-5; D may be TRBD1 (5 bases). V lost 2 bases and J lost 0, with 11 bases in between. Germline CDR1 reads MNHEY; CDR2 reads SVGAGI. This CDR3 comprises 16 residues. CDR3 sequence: CASSYSWGKAKNIQYF. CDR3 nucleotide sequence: TGTGCCAGCAGTTACAGTTGGGGCAAAGCCAAAAACATTCAGTACTTC.

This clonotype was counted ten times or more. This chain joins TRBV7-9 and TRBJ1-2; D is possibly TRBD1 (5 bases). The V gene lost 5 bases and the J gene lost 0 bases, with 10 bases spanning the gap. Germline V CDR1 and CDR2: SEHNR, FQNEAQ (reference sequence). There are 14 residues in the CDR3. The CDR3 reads CASSRPGPNYGYTF. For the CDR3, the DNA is TGTGCCAGCAGCCGCCCGGGGCCTAACTATGGCTACACCTTC.

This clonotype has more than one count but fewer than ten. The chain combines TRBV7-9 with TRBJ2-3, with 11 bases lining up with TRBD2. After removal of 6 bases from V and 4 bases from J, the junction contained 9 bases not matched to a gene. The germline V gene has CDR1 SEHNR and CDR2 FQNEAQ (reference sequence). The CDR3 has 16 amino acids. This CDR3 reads CASSYSGGAGADTQYF. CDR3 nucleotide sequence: TGTGCCAGCAGTTATAGCGGGGGGGCCGGGGCAGATACGCAGTATTTT.

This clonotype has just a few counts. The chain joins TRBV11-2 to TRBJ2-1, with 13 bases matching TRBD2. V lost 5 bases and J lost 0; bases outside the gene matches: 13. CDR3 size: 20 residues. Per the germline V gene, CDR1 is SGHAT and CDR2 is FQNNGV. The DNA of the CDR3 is TGTGCCAGCAGCCGCGCGGCAGGACTAGCGGGGGCTAGCTCCTACAATGAGCAGTTCTTC. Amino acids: CASSRAAGLAGASSYNEQFF.

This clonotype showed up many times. CDR3 DNA sequence: TGTGCCAGCAGTCCCCTCACGGGGGGGAGCACAGATACGCAGTATTTT. It is translated as CASSPLTGGSTDTQYF. The chain carries TRBV27 and TRBJ2-3; 8 nucleotides agree with TRBD2. The CDR3 runs to 16 residues. The junction had 7 bases not matched to a gene; V was cut back by 5 bases and J by 0 bases. Per the germline V gene, CDR1 is MNHEY and CDR2 is SMNVEV (reference sequence).

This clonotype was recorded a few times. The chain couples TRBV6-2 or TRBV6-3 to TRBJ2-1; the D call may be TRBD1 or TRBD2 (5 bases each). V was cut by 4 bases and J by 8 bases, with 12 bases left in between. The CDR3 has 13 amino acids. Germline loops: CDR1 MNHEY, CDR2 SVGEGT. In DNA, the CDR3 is TGTGCCAGCAGTTTTGGGGGTCTCTATGAGCAGTTCTTC. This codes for CASSFGGLYEQFF.

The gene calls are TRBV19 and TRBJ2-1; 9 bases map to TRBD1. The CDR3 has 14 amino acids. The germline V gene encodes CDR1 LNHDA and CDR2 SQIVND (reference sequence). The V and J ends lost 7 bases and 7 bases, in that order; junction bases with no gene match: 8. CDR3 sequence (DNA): TGTGCCAGTACCGGGACAGGGTATTCGAATGAGCAGTTCTTC. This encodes CASTGTGYSNEQFF.

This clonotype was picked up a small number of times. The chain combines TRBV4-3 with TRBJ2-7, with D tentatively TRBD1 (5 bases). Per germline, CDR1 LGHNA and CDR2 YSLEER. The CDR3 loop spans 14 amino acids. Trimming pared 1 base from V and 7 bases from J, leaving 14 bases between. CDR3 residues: CASSQGQFRREQYF. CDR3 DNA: TGCGCCAGCAGCCAAGGACAGTTCCGTAGGGAGCAGTACTTC.

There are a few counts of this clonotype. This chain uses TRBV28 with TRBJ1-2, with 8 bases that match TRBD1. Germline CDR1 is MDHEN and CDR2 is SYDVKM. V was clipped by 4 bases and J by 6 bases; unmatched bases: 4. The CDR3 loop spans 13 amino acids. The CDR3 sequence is CASSWTGRDGYTF. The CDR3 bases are TGTGCCAGCAGTTGGACAGGGAGGGATGGCTACACCTTC.

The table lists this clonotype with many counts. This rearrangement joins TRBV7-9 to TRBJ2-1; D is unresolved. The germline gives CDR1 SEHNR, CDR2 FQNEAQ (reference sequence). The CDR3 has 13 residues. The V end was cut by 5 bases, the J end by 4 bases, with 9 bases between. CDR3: CASSVDLYNEQFF. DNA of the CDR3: TGTGCCAGCAGCGTGGACCTTTACAATGAGCAGTTCTTC.

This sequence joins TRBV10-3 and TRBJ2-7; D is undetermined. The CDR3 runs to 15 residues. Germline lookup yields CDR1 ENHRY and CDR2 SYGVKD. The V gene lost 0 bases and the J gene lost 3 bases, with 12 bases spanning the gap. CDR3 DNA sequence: TGTGCCATCAGTGAGTCGACTGCCAGAGTCTACGAGCAGTACGTC. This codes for CAISESTARVYEQYV.

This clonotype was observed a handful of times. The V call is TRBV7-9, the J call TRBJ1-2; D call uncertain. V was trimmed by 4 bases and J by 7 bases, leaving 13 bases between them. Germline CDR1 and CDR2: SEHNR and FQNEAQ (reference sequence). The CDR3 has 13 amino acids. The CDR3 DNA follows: TGTGCCAGCAGCTACGGATCCCGGGGTGGCTACACCTTC. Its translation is CASSYGSRGGYTF.

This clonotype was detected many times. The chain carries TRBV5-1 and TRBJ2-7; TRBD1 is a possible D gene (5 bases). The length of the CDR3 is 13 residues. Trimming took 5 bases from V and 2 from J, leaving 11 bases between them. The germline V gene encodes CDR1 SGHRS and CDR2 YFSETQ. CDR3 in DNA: TGCGCCAGCAGGGGGCAGGACACCTACGAGCAGTACTTC. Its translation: CASRGQDTYEQYF.

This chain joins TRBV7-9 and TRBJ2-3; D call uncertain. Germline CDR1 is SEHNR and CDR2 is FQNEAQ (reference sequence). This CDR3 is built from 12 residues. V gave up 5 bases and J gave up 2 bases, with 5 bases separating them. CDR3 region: CASSPYTDTQYF. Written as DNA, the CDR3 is TGTGCCAGCAGCCCATACACAGATACGCAGTATTTT.

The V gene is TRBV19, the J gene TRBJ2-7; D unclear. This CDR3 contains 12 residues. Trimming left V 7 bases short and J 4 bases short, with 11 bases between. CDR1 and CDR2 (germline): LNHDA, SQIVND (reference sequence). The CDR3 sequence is CASNTDGYEQYF. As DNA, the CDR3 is TGTGCCAGTAACACAGACGGATACGAGCAGTACTTC.

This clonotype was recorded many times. The DNA for the CDR3 is TGTGCCAGCAGCTTACCAAGCGGGGGGTACTACAATGAGCAGTTCTTC. Translation: CASSLPSGGYYNEQFF. The chain recombines TRBV7-9 with TRBJ2-1; 9 bases are shared with TRBD2. J lost 3 bases, V lost 2 bases, and 5 bases had no gene match. The CDR3 covers 16 residues. Germline V gene sequence: CDR1 SEHNR, CDR2 FQNEAQ (reference sequence). Full variable domain (remainder filled in from reference TRBV7-9 and TRBJ2-1): DTGVSQNPRHKITKRGQNVTFRCDPISEHNRLYWYRQTLGQGPEFLTYFQNEAQLEKSRLLSDRFSAERPKGSFSTLEIQRTEQGDSAMYLCASSLPSGGYYNEQFFGPGTRLTVL.

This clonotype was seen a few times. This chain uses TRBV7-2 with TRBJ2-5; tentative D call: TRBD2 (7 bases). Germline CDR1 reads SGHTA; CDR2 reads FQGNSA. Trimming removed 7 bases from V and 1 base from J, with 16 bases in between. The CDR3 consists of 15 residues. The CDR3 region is CASTSKGGGQETQYF. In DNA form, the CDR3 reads TGTGCCAGCACCTCCAAGGGGGGGGGCCAAGAGACCCAGTACTTC.